This T cell receptor beta chain was recovered during a study of T cells in Graves' hyperthyroidism and ophthalmopathy. The overall study: Peripheral blood was drawn at first diagnosis, prior to all treatment. Study results and limitations: By a 13 V-J model, ophthalmopathy was set apart from stable hyperthyroidism. Most thyroid clonotypes that were expanded above 0.001 also turned up in blood.

TCR beta CDR3 regions were amplified from RNA transcripts. First-round RT-PCR targeting the TCR CDR3 was performed with the HTBI primer set. MiXCR was run by TCRdb on the multiplex PCR reads, yielding one entry per CDR3 protein. The repertoire includes hundreds of thousands of distinct CDR3 sequences, about two fifths of them detected once, and approximately 10% sits in the top ten. Between the trimmed V and J ends, which lost 4 bases and 0 bases, there was a span of 15 bases. CDR3 length equals 16 residues. Germline V gene data show CDR1 as LNHDA and CDR2 as SQIVND (reference sequence). This clonotype showed up many times. The antigen is not known. Patients with uncontrolled infections, other autoimmune diseases, pregnancy or lactation were excluded.

What was sequenced was blood. This clonotype was obtained from a man aged 18 to 29 with Graves' hyperthyroidism. This chain joins TRBV19 and TRBJ1-1; D might be TRBD1 (5 bases). The CDR3 here is CASSRGQGLMNTEAFF. As DNA, the CDR3 is TGTGCCAGTAGTAGGGGTCAGGGACTAATGAACACTGAAGCTTTCTTT.